This T cell receptor (beta chain) was sequenced in a study of blood T cell repertoires in COVID-19. On the study more broadly: From the United States, Italy and Spain came samples of acute and convalescent COVID-19. From T cells, B-cell-depleted T cells, or PBMCs came the material, which was cDNA or gDNA.

The CDR3 extends over 15 amino acids. The V and J ends lost 2 bases and 2 bases, in that order; junction bases with no gene match: 4. Germline assignment: CDR1 SEHNR and CDR2 FQNEAQ (reference sequence). In the authors' methods: Amplification with reference gene primers provided the estimates of nucleated cell counts. Assay: immunoSEQ multiplex PCR; the TCRdb copy retains only in-frame clones and omits some. Clonal size and the V and J genes are those of that table, whereas D and trimming came from the DNA. The table shows 130,000 to 150,000 clones, with about 84% occurring only once. The J gene is TRBJ2-7, the V gene TRBV7-9, with TRBD1 identical over 9 bases. Sequencing input: peripheral blood. The origin of this receptor is a man aged 55 to 70 with active or convalescent COVID-19. The CDR3 nucleotides read TGTGCCAGCAGCTTACTTGGGGACAGGGCCTACGAGCAGTACTTC. This encodes CASSLLGDRAYEQYF.